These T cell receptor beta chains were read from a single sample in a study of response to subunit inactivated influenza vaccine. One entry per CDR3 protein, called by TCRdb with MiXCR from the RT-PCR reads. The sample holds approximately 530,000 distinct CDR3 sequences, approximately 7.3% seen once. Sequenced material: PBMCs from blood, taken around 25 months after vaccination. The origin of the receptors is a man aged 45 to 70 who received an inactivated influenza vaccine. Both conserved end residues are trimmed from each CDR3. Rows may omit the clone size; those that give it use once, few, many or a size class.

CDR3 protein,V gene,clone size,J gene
SARTRDRGDEAF,TRBV20-1,few,TRBJ1-1
ASSSGSRRLAGGTDTQY,TRBV5-1,.,TRBJ2-3
ASSRYSSTDTQY,TRBV27,.,TRBJ2-3
ASSLRFLNTEAF,TRBV5-5,.,TRBJ1-1
ATSRDRQNTGELF,TRBV15,.,TRBJ2-2
ASSFGWGGTEAF,TRBV7-9,few,TRBJ1-1
ASSSSRQGSYNEQF,TRBV3-1,many,TRBJ2-1
ASTLGGFTDTQY,TRBV9,.,TRBJ2-3
ASSVDRGYVNEQF,TRBV9,.,TRBJ2-1
ASSLGRRAPMNTEAF,TRBV11-2,few,TRBJ1-1
ASSASTTSQPQH,TRBV6-2/TRBV6-3,few,TRBJ1-5
ASGLGGVANNEQF,TRBV12-5,.,TRBJ2-1
SAPPGQGRYEQY,TRBV20-1,.,TRBJ2-7
ASSLGGGTLNTEAF,TRBV11-2,few,TRBJ1-1
ASSRTSSPLH,TRBV6-5,few,TRBJ1-6
ASTPSLKGYT,TRBV7-9,many,TRBJ1-2
SAIGSGSSQETQY,TRBV20-1,many,TRBJ2-5
SARKLAGGPGEQF,TRBV20-1,.,TRBJ2-1
ASSLAGGLYEQY,TRBV7-2,many,TRBJ2-7
ASSAYGTSYNEQF,TRBV7-9,.,TRBJ2-1
SARSPTGGNTGELF,TRBV20-1,few,TRBJ2-2
ASSPSGAGNTGELF,TRBV18,.,TRBJ2-2
ASSHTDRGYGDTGELF,TRBV18,few,TRBJ2-2
ASSRLPTGGGYGYT,TRBV4-2,.,TRBJ1-2
ASSKQGTITYEQY,TRBV12-3/TRBV12-4,many,TRBJ2-7
ASSQDLGLAALAEQY,TRBV4-1,few,TRBJ2-7
ASSPRQGSNYGYT,TRBV12-3/TRBV12-4,many,TRBJ1-2
SLAGRETQY,TRBV20-1,.,TRBJ2-5
ASSRSVFSYEQY,TRBV18,.,TRBJ2-7
SAPRTGPVTEAF,TRBV20-1,few,TRBJ1-1
ASSRSLLGVETQY,TRBV14,many,TRBJ2-5
ASSQVYPDAYYEQY,TRBV4-3,.,TRBJ2-7
SAREGTYNEQF,TRBV20-1,.,TRBJ2-1
ASSYTGQGAGYNEQF,TRBV27,many,TRBJ2-1
ASSQDIVGELSEQY,TRBV4-1,few,TRBJ2-7
ASSGTREDYNEQF,TRBV2,many,TRBJ2-1
AISAKLAAQETQY,TRBV10-3,.,TRBJ2-5
AWSGGNTIY,TRBV30,many,TRBJ1-3
SAPPSGTDTQY,TRBV20-1,many,TRBJ2-3
ASVPDRFHEKLF,TRBV12-3/TRBV12-4,.,TRBJ1-4
ASARALYEQF,TRBV12-3/TRBV12-4,many,TRBJ2-1
ASNRVRAYQETQY,TRBV5-1,.,TRBJ2-5
ASSRGVNEKLF,TRBV14,many,TRBJ1-4
ASSVEAGGSYEQY,TRBV9,many,TRBJ2-7
SARDRKTGAGYEQY,TRBV20-1,.,TRBJ2-7
ASNLDGTDTQY,TRBV9,few,TRBJ2-3
ASSNRVNQPQH,TRBV2,many,TRBJ1-5
SVDVGNTGELF,TRBV29-1,.,TRBJ2-2
ASSLSSAYNEQF,TRBV27,many,TRBJ2-1
ASSPPSGNEQF,TRBV18,many,TRBJ2-1
SARDAAQGETQY,TRBV20-1,many,TRBJ2-5
ASRFAGGGEQY,TRBV6-1,few,TRBJ2-7
ASSLAPSGTEAF,TRBV28,.,TRBJ1-1
ASSTGAYQDEQF,TRBV5-1,many,TRBJ2-1
ASSEVGGSTDTQY,TRBV2,many,TRBJ2-3
SARDWQGRQPQH,TRBV20-1,.,TRBJ1-5
ASSWTYQETQY,TRBV5-1,few,TRBJ2-5